This T cell receptor beta chain was identified during a study of T cell changes during pregnancy in multiple sclerosis. TCRdb keeps only in-frame clones here, not all; method: immunoSEQ multiplex PCR. This sample has more than 95,000 clones, with around 93% found just once. The CDR3 runs 15 residues. Trimming took 3 bases from V and 0 from J; bases not matched to a gene: 1. Looked up from germline, CDR1 is LNHDA and CDR2 is SQIVND (reference sequence). As concerns this clone: The sample holds other DNA sequences that translate to the same CDR3.

The sequence was collected from a female donor with multiple sclerosis, enrolled in a pregnancy study. The rearrangement joins TRBV19 to TRBJ2-1, with 8 bases aligning to TRBD2. The sequencing used peripheral blood, collected after pregnancy. CDR3 sequence reads: CASSIGGGSYNEQFF. DNA of the CDR3: TGTGCCAGTAGTATCGGGGGGGGCTCCTACAATGAGCAGTTCTTC.